One TCR beta chain is described in this entry. Other DNA variants within this sample encode the same CDR3. Around 30,000 T cell genomes (around 200 ng DNA) went into each sorted-subset replicate. Here immunoSEQ multiplex PCR was the method, and the copy in TCRdb shows in-frame clones only, minus some. The sample lists a few million clones, approximately 90% occurring once. This sample was included in a study of shared clonotypes between healthy human individuals. Germline V gene data show CDR1 as MNHNY and CDR2 as SVGAGI (reference sequence). V lost 2 bases and J 0 bases, leaving 8 bases between the germline ends. This CDR3 contains 14 residues.

The origin of this receptor is a young man in good health. Some clones in this sample may be carry-over from other donors' samples. The sequencing sample was made of naive CD4+ T cells from PBMCs. The subset was: CD45RA+ positively selected. V usage is TRBV6-6 and J usage is TRBJ2-7, with D perhaps matching TRBD2 (6 bases). The CDR3 reads CASSYAGSSYEQYF. DNA for the CDR3: TGTGCCAGCAGTTACGCGGGGAGCTCCTACGAGCAGTACTTC.